One sample yielded the 16 T cell receptor beta chains listed below, sequenced in a study of T cell repertoires in cytomegalovirus infection. TCRdb re-analysed the reads in MiXCR, keeping a single row per CDR3 protein. The repertoire holds tens of thousands of distinct CDR3 sequences, 3% to 4.5% seen once, with 4.6% in the top ten. The sample was PBMCs. These receptors all come from a human donor in good health (CMV status not recorded). Some clones in this sample may be carry-over from other donors' samples.

This clonotype has a count of ten or more. The chain joins TRBV28 to TRBJ1-4; D is perhaps TRBD1 (5 bases). The V and J ends lost 2 bases and 6 bases respectively, with 13 bases between them. This CDR3 has 15 amino acids. Looked up from germline, CDR1 is MDHEN and CDR2 is SYDVKM. The CDR3 sequence: CASSLIRGGDEKLFF. DNA for the CDR3: TGTGCCAGCAGTTTAATAAGGGGAGGGGATGAAAAACTGTTTTTT.

This clonotype was recorded at least ten times. The rearrangement links TRBV24-1 to TRBJ1-5; 7 bases align to TRBD1. The germline V gene has CDR1 KGHDR and CDR2 SFDVKD. The CDR3 covers 15 residues. V lost 5 bases and J lost 3; bases outside the gene matches: 6. CDR3 nucleotide sequence: TGTGCCACCAGTGCGGCCGGGACAGACAATCAGCCCCAGCATTTT. Its protein is CATSAAGTDNQPQHF.

This clonotype occurred many times. The chain employs TRBV7-2 and TRBJ1-2; D uncertain. The CDR3 contains 11 residues. CDR1 and CDR2 from the germline V gene are SGHTA and FQGNSA. Trimming stripped 3 bases from V and 7 bases from J, with 6 bases between. The CDR3: CASSFGVGYTF. CDR3 DNA sequence: TGTGCCAGCAGCTTCGGGGTTGGCTACACCTTC.

Many counts were recorded for this clonotype. This rearrangement joins TRBV5-6 to TRBJ2-3, with 7 bases that match TRBD2. CDR1 SGHDT and CDR2 YYEEEE come from the germline V gene. The V and J ends lost 0 bases and 8 bases, in that order; junction bases with no gene match: 6. The CDR3 runs 14 residues. The CDR3 DNA reads TGTGCCAGCAGCTTGGCAGCGGGGCTCGGTACGCAGTATTTT. This encodes CASSLAAGLGTQYF. Drawing the rest from reference TRBV5-6 and TRBJ2-3, the complete variable domain is DAGVTQSPTHLIKTRGQQVTLRCSPKSGHDTVSWYQQALGQGPQFIFQYYEEEERQRGNFPDRFSGHQFPNYSSELNVNALLLGDSALYLCASSLAAGLGTQYFGPGTRLTVL.

This clonotype was counted ten times or more. The rearrangement links TRBV5-4 to TRBJ1-5; D call uncertain. The V end lost 0 bases, the J end lost 6 bases, and 4 bases lay between the germline ends. The germline V gene has CDR1 SGHNT and CDR2 YYREEE (reference sequence). The CDR3 length is 12 residues. The CDR3 DNA follows: TGTGCCAGCAGCTTGGATAGTCAGCCCCAGCATTTT. It specifies CASSLDSQPQHF.

The table lists this clonotype with many counts. The chain is built from TRBV4-3 and TRBJ1-5, with D perhaps matching TRBD1 (5 bases). Germline loops: CDR1 LGHNA, CDR2 YSLEER. The V end lost 1 base, the J end lost 2 bases, and 15 bases lay between the germline ends. There are 17 residues in the CDR3. The CDR3 loop reads CASSQGWGRAGNQPQHF. The CDR3 coding sequence is TGCGCCAGCAGCCAAGGCTGGGGGAGGGCTGGCAATCAGCCCCAGCATTTT.

This clonotype was counted at least ten times. V gene TRBV5-6 combines with J gene TRBJ2-5; 8 bases are shared with TRBD1. In germline, CDR1 is SGHDT, CDR2 YYEEEE. The junction had 6 bases not matched to a gene; V was cut back by 4 bases and J by 1 base. The CDR3 is 15 residues long. CDR3 sequence: CASSQLQGVQETQYF. For the CDR3, the DNA is TGTGCCAGCAGCCAACTACAGGGGGTCCAAGAGACCCAGTACTTC.

Many counts were recorded for this clonotype. V and J are TRBV7-2 and TRBJ1-1, with D possibly being TRBD1 (5 bases). The V and J ends lost 0 bases and 9 bases respectively, with 11 bases between them. CDR3 length: 13 residues. Looked up from germline, CDR1 is SGHTA and CDR2 is FQGNSA. The CDR3 sequence is CASSLAHDRQAFF. The CDR3 DNA reads TGTGCCAGCAGCTTAGCCCATGACAGACAAGCTTTCTTT.

This clonotype was seen ten or more times. The chain carries TRBV29-1 and TRBJ2-5; D gene uncertain. The CDR3 has 14 amino acids. The V gene lost 6 bases and the J gene lost 5 bases, with 19 bases spanning the gap. Germline CDR1 and CDR2: SQVTM and ANQGSEA. CDR3 sequence reads: CSVDPTGSRETQYF. As DNA, the CDR3 is TGCAGCGTCGACCCGACCGGTTCTCGCGAGACCCAGTACTTC.

This clonotype came up many times. Mismatch with germline at one junction end may stem from a read error. This chain uses TRBV6-4 with TRBJ2-3, with 10 positions matching TRBD2. CDR3 length: 13 residues. Germline assignment: CDR1 MRHNA and CDR2 SNTAGT. CDR3 DNA sequence: TGTGCCAGCAGTGACACGCCTAGCGGGGGCCTGGACTTT. The encoded protein is CASSDTPSGGLDF.

This clonotype was counted many times. The chain carries TRBV10-3 and TRBJ1-1; maybe TRBD1 (5 bases). The CDR3 contains 13 residues. V was cut by 8 bases and J by 2 bases, with 12 bases left in between. Germline lookup yields CDR1 ENHRY and CDR2 SYGVKD. The CDR3: CAIGWQGNTEAFF. The CDR3 bases are TGTGCCATCGGGTGGCAGGGCAACACTGAAGCTTTCTTT.

The rearrangement joins TRBV12-3 or TRBV12-4 to TRBJ1-1; D is undetermined. V lost 0 bases, J lost 4 bases, and 6 bases lay in between. This CDR3 has 13 residues. CDR3 sequence: CASSLAKGTEAFF. The CDR3 DNA is TGTGCCAGCAGTTTAGCAAAGGGCACTGAAGCTTTCTTT.

This clonotype was found many times. The chain has TRBV7-3 and TRBJ2-1; 7 bases are shared with TRBD2. J was trimmed by 9 bases and V by 6 bases; bases with no gene match: 5. Germline CDR1 is SGHTA and CDR2 is FQGTGA. There are 12 residues in the CDR3. The CDR3 loop is CASSPPGGEQFF. The CDR3 DNA is TGTGCCAGCAGTCCCCCGGGAGGTGAGCAGTTCTTC.

In this sample, this clonotype turned up many times. The rearrangement joins TRBV10-3 to TRBJ1-5; weak D call: TRBD1 (5 bases). Trimming took off 0 bases at V and 8 bases at J, with 14 bases between the two ends. This CDR3 comprises 15 residues. CDR1 is ENHRY, CDR2 SYGVKD, per germline. CDR3 DNA: TGTGCCATCAGTGAGTCAGGGACGATAATAGAGCCCCAGCATTTT. Residues: CAISESGTIIEPQHF.

This clonotype was recorded many times. Here the CDR3 reads CASSPSRILSQGWSTEAFF. The CDR3 DNA is TGTGCCAGCAGCCCGTCTCGGATCTTATCCCAAGGGTGGTCCACTGAAGCTTTCTTT. The chain has TRBV7-8 and TRBJ1-1; no clear D gene. V shed 5 bases and J shed 4 bases, with 29 bases lying between them. This CDR3 has 19 residues. Germline V CDR1 and CDR2: SGHVS, FQNEAQ.

The table lists this clonotype with many counts. The rearrangement links TRBV28 to TRBJ2-7; D is perhaps TRBD1 (6 bases). The CDR3 runs 15 residues. Trimming stripped 5 bases from V and 0 bases from J, with 14 bases between. The germline V gene has CDR1 MDHEN and CDR2 SYDVKM. The CDR3 DNA sequence: TGTGCCAGCAGTCCTTGGACAGAACTCTCCTACGAGCAGTACTTC. This translates into CASSPWTELSYEQYF.